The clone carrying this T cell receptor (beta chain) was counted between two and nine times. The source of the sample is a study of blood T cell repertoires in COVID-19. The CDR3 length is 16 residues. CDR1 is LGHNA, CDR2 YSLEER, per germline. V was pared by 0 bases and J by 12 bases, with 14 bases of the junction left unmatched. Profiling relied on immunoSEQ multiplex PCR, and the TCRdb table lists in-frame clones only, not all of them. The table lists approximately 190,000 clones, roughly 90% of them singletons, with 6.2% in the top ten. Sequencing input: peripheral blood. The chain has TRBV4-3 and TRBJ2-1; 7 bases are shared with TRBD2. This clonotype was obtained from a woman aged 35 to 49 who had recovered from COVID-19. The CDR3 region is CASSQEFLLLAGGQFF. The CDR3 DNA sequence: TGCGCCAGCAGCCAAGAGTTCCTCCTCTTAGCGGGTGGGCAGTTCTTC.